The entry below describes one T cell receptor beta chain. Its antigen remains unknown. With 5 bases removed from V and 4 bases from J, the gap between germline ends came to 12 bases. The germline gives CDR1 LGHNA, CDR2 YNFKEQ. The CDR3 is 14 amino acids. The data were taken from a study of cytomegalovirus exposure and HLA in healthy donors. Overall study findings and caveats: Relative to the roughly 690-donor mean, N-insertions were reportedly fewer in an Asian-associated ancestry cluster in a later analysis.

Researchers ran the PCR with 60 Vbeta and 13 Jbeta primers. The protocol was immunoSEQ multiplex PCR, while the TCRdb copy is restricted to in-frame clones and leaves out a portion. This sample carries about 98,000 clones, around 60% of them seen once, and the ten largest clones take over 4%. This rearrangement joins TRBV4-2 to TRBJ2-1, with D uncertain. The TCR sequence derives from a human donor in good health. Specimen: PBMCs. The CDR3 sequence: CASSLLPSYNEQFF. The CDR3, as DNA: TGTGCCAGCAGCTTACTACCCAGTTACAATGAGCAGTTCTTC.